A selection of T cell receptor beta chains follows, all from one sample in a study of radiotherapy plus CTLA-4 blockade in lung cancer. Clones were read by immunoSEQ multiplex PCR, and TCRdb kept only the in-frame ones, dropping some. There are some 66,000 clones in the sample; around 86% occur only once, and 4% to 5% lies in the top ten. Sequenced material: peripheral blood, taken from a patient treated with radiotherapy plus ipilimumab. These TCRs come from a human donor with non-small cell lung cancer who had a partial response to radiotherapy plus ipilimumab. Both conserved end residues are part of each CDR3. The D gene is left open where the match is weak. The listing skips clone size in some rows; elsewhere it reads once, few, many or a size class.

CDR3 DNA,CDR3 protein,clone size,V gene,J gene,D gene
TGTGCCAGCACCCTTAGCGGCAGCTCCTACGAGCAGTACTTC,CASTLSGSSYEQYF,few,TRBV6-1,TRBJ2-7,NA
TGCGCCAGCAGCTTGGGGACTAGCCGAAGCACAGATACGCAGTATTTT,CASSLGTSRSTDTQYF,once,TRBV5-1,TRBJ2-3,TRBD2
TGTGCCAGCAGTCTTGGGGGGGGAATGGTCACTGAAGCTTTCTTT,CASSLGGGMVTEAFF,NA,TRBV28,TRBJ1-1,NA
TGCGCCAGCAGCTTGGGCGGAGTCTCCTACAATGAGCAGTTCTTC,CASSLGGVSYNEQFF,NA,TRBV5-1,TRBJ2-1,NA
TGTGCCAGCAGGGGAGGGCAGGAGACCCAGTACTTC,CASRGGQETQYF,NA,TRBV2,TRBJ2-5,TRBD2
TGTGCCAGCAGCTTAGACAGCAGAGACAATGAGCAGTTCTTC,CASSLDSRDNEQFF,once,TRBV7-8,TRBJ2-1,NA
TGCAGCCTTCGATCCAGGGCGATCGAAAAACTGTTTTTT,CSLRSRAIEKLFF,NA,TRBV29-1,TRBJ1-4,NA
TGTGCCAGCAGCCGGGACAGCTACGAGCAGTACTTC,CASSRDSYEQYF,NA,TRBV5-4,TRBJ2-7,TRBD1
TGCGCCAGCAGCTTTAACAGCGGCCAAGAGACCCAGTACTTC,CASSFNSGQETQYF,NA,TRBV5-1,TRBJ2-5,NA
TGTGCCAGCATCCCCTCGGGTCGATCTTACGAGCAGCACTTC,CASIPSGRSYEQHF,NA,TRBV28,TRBJ2-7,NA
TGCGCCAGCAGCCCCAGGGGACAGGGCAATTCACCCCTCCACTTT,CASSPRGQGNSPLHF,NA,TRBV5-1,TRBJ1-6,TRBD1
TGTGCCAGCAGTTTGGCGACTAGCTCCTACGAGCAGTACTTC,CASSLATSSYEQYF,once,TRBV27,TRBJ2-7,NA
TGCGCCAGCAGCTTGGCCACGGGGACTGGAAACACCATATATTTT,CASSLATGTGNTIYF,NA,TRBV5-1,TRBJ1-3,NA
TGCGCCAGCAGCTTATCCATCAACGGCGAGCAGTACTTC,CASSLSINGEQYF,NA,TRBV5-1,TRBJ2-7,NA
TGTGCCAGTAGTAGCCGGGGAACAGGGGAGTCAGGCTACACCTTC,CASSSRGTGESGYTF,NA,TRBV19,TRBJ1-2,TRBD1
TGTGCCAGCAGGTCGGCGTGGGGGCAAAGCGAGCAGTACTTC,CASRSAWGQSEQYF,NA,TRBV2,TRBJ2-7,NA
TGTGCCAGCAGCGGTTCGGGAGCGGGAGGGCCTGGCGGGGAGCTGTTTTTT,CASSGSGAGGPGGELFF,once,TRBV9,TRBJ2-2,TRBD2
TGTGCCAGCAGTTTTGGGGCGGGAGTGGAGACCCAGTACTTC,CASSFGAGVETQYF,NA,TRBV27,TRBJ2-5,TRBD2
TGCCTCGCCAGAGGCCCGGCAAACACTGAAGCTTTCTTT,CLARGPANTEAFF,once,TRBV29-1,TRBJ1-1,NA
TGTGCCAGCAGTTTTGGTGGCGGGGAACAAGAGACCCAGTACTTC,CASSFGGGEQETQYF,NA,TRBV27,TRBJ2-5,NA
TGTGCCAGCAGCCCTCCCCAAGACAGGCCGGGCACTGAAGCTTTCTTT,CASSPPQDRPGTEAFF,NA,TRBV28,TRBJ1-1,NA
TGTGCCAGCAGGCCCCTGCTAGCGGGAGCCTTGAACGAGCAGTACTTC,CASRPLLAGALNEQYF,NA,TRBV28,TRBJ2-7,TRBD2
TGTGCCAGCAGCGATCAGGGGGTCGTGAACACTGAAGCTTTCTTT,CASSDQGVVNTEAFF,NA,TRBV7-3,TRBJ1-1,TRBD1
TGTGCCAGCTCGCGGGGGGGAACAGATACGCAGTATTTT,CASSRGGTDTQYF,NA,TRBV6-4,TRBJ2-3,TRBD2
TGTGCCAGCAGCTTAGAGGGGGCGATCACTGAAGCTTTCTTT,CASSLEGAITEAFF,NA,TRBV11-2,TRBJ1-1,NA
TGTGCCAGCAGTTCGCGGGACAGGGGTTCCTACGAGCAGTACTTC,CASSSRDRGSYEQYF,NA,TRBV6-5,TRBJ2-7,TRBD1
TGCGCCAGCAGCTTGGCCGGGACAGGCGGAGAAAAACCGTTTTTT,CASSLAGTGGEKPFF,once,TRBV5-1,TRBJ1-4,TRBD1
TGTGCCAGCAGTTATTCCAGCGGGCTATACAATGAGCAGTTCTTC,CASSYSSGLYNEQFF,NA,TRBV6-5,TRBJ2-1,NA
TGTGCCAGCAGTTTAACTTCCGGGTGGCAGCCCCAGCATTTT,CASSLTSGWQPQHF,NA,TRBV28,TRBJ1-5,NA
TGCGCCAGCAGCTTGCACAGAGCTAACACTGAAGCTTTCTTT,CASSLHRANTEAFF,NA,TRBV5-1,TRBJ1-1,NA
TGTGCCAGCAGCTTGATCTCAGGGTTCGCTGAAAAACTGTTTTTT,CASSLISGFAEKLFF,NA,TRBV5-8,TRBJ1-4,NA
TGTGCCAGCAGTGAAGGGGACAGGGTATCTTATGGCTACACCTTC,CASSEGDRVSYGYTF,few,TRBV6-1,TRBJ1-2,TRBD1
TGTGCCAGCAGCCCATCCCCCCCAGAGACCCAGTACTTC,CASSPSPPETQYF,NA,TRBV13,TRBJ2-5,NA
TGTGCCAGCTCACCGCTGACTAGCGCCCCCTACGAGCAGTACTTC,CASSPLTSAPYEQYF,once,TRBV18,TRBJ2-7,TRBD2
TGTGCCAGCAGCCTGCCGAGCGGGACTTACAATGAGCAGTTCTTC,CASSLPSGTYNEQFF,NA,TRBV5-4,TRBJ2-1,TRBD2
TGTGCCAGCAGTTTACGGCGGGGGACTAATGAAAAACTGTTTTTT,CASSLRRGTNEKLFF,NA,TRBV28,TRBJ1-4,NA
TGTGCCAGCACCAATCGGCTAGCGGGAGGGCCAGGGGGGCAGTACTTC,CASTNRLAGGPGGQYF,NA,TRBV28,TRBJ2-7,TRBD2
TGCGCCAGCAGTGTTACAGGGAACTACAATGAGCAGTTCTTC,CASSVTGNYNEQFF,NA,TRBV10-2,TRBJ2-1,NA
TGCGCCAGCAGCCCCTCCGGGACTAGCGGAGAGACCCAGTACTTC,CASSPSGTSGETQYF,NA,TRBV5-1,TRBJ2-5,TRBD2
TGTGCCAGCAGCCAAACGGAGGACAGGGGACTCTTGAACACTGAAGCTTTCTTT,CASSQTEDRGLLNTEAFF,NA,TRBV7-4,TRBJ1-1,TRBD1
TGTGCCAGCAGGTCTATACCAACTAATGAAAAACTGTTTTTT,CASRSIPTNEKLFF,NA,TRBV28,TRBJ1-4,NA
TGTGCCAGCAGCGTCGGGATGTCCATGAACACTGAAGCTTTCTTT,CASSVGMSMNTEAFF,many,TRBV9,TRBJ1-1,NA
TGTGCCAGCAGTCTCAGCAATGAGCAGTTCTTC,CASSLSNEQFF,NA,TRBV28,TRBJ2-1,NA
TGCGCCAGCAGTGAGTCGTGGGTAGCGGTCTACGAGCAGTACTTC,CASSESWVAVYEQYF,NA,TRBV10-2,TRBJ2-7,NA
TGTGCCAGCAGCTTAAGGCTGGAGGAGCAGTTCTTC,CASSLRLEEQFF,NA,TRBV11-1,TRBJ2-1,NA
TGTGCCAGCAGCCCACGGGAGGGGTACAATGAGCAGTTCTTC,CASSPREGYNEQFF,NA,TRBV7-8,TRBJ2-1,TRBD2
TGTGCCAGTAGTCCTGGACTAGCTTACACCGGGGAGCTGTTTTTT,CASSPGLAYTGELFF,NA,TRBV19,TRBJ2-2,TRBD2
TGCGCCAGCAGTGAGTCAGGGGGACGTAATCAGCCCCAGCATTTT,CASSESGGRNQPQHF,NA,TRBV10-2,TRBJ1-5,NA
TGTGCCAGTAGTCCACACTTCCTAGCGGGAGGCCCCACCGGGGAGCTGTTTTTT,CASSPHFLAGGPTGELFF,NA,TRBV19,TRBJ2-2,TRBD2
TGTGCCTGGACTGGGCGGGGGAGCACAGATACGCAGTATTTT,CAWTGRGSTDTQYF,NA,TRBV30,TRBJ2-3,TRBD2
TGTGCCAGCAGCTTGTTCAGATTCACCGGGGAGCTGTTTTTT,CASSLFRFTGELFF,once,TRBV7-2,TRBJ2-2,NA
TGTGCCAGCAGTGAATACGCAGGGGTCGGTGAAAAACTGTTTTTT,CASSEYAGVGEKLFF,NA,TRBV25-1,TRBJ1-4,NA
TGTGCCGTCCGCGGTAGCGGGAGTACAGATACGCAGTATTTT,CAVRGSGSTDTQYF,NA,TRBV7-9,TRBJ2-3,TRBD2
TGTGCCAGCAGCGCGGGTATCCAGAACACCGGGGAGCTGTTTTTT,CASSAGIQNTGELFF,NA,TRBV28,TRBJ2-2,NA
TGTGCTAGTGGTCTGTGGGGAGGGCGATACAATGAGCAGTTCTTC,CASGLWGGRYNEQFF,NA,TRBV12-5,TRBJ2-1,TRBD2
TGTGCCAGCAGTGAAAGACTGCCCTCTAGGAATGAGCAGTTCTTC,CASSERLPSRNEQFF,NA,TRBV6-1,TRBJ2-1,NA
TGCGCCAGCAGCTTGGATCGAAATAACGAGCAGTACTTC,CASSLDRNNEQYF,NA,TRBV5-1,TRBJ2-7,NA
TGTGCCAGCAGCCGCACCCCTAGCGGGAGGGCCCGAGAGACCCAGTACTTC,CASSRTPSGRARETQYF,NA,TRBV5-4,TRBJ2-5,TRBD2
TGTGCCAGCGGTATCAGCTCCTACGAGCAGTACTTC,CASGISSYEQYF,NA,TRBV28,TRBJ2-7,NA
TGTGCCAGTAGGATGGGACAGGCGAACACCGGGGAGCTGTTTTTT,CASRMGQANTGELFF,few,TRBV19,TRBJ2-2,TRBD1